This entry concerns a single T cell receptor (beta chain). In this sample, this clonotype turned up a few times. What this receptor recognizes is not known. No base qualities exist here, and no much larger clone lies one base off it. The sample originates from a study of T-cell reconstitution after alpha-beta-depleted transplantation in children (dated by TCRdb to 2016 to 2017). Background for the entire study: T-cell immune reconstitution after TCRalphabeta/CD19-depleted allogeneic hematopoietic cell transplantation in children was quantitatively tracked in the study by means of TCR repertoire profiling. The paper's findings and limits, for the study overall: Over the following months the frequencies of hyperexpanded clones went down, and after one year T-cell counts and TCRbeta diversity were mostly credited to newly produced T cells. In some patients, high TCRbeta diversity at day 60 was attributed to recipient T cells and intrathymic progenitors that had survived conditioning. About two months after transplant, the apparently early recovery of alphabetaT-cell counts reportedly depended on just several hundred clones that had expanded rapidly and came from non-depleted graft cells.

CDR3 length: 14 amino acids, cysteine to phenylalanine. CDR3 DNA only is kept here, 42 bases in frame from base 1. For CDR1 and CDR2, the germline V gene lists SGHRS and YFSETQ. Trimming removed 4 bases from V and 4 bases from J; the gene matches leave 6 bases unexplained. Taken with the paper, the label for treatment or condition translates to: allogeneic hematopoietic cell transplantation with graft depleted of TCRalphabeta T cells and CD19 B cells. Transplant recipients were children who received TCRalphabeta/CD19-depleted allogeneic hematopoietic cell grafts. Library creation used PCR. The run used an Illumina HiSeq 2500. To normalize quantification of the TCRbeta repertoire, the TCR libraries were built with molecular barcoding that relied on unique molecular identifiers. The public sequencing data were trimmed at Q25 with fastp and processed into clonotypes with MiXCR by TCRdb, which kept only in-frame beta chains. Duplicate CDR3 protein sequences are folded into a single record with the most common DNA and genes. Here the sample has 180,000 or so distinct CDR3 sequences; roughly 6.3% occur a single time. The ten most abundant clones make up approximately 4.1% of the sample.

This clonotype was obtained from a girl under two years old with combined immunodeficiency, due to receive a stem cell transplant. This sequence uses TRBV5-1 and TRBJ2-7; TRBD1 matches 9 bases in the middle. Sequencing was performed on PBMCs, taken before TCRalphabeta/CD19-depleted stem cell transplant. The nucleotides read TGCGCCAGCAGCCTACCGACAGGGGGTTACGAGCAGTACTTC. Translated, this is CASSLPTGGYEQYF.